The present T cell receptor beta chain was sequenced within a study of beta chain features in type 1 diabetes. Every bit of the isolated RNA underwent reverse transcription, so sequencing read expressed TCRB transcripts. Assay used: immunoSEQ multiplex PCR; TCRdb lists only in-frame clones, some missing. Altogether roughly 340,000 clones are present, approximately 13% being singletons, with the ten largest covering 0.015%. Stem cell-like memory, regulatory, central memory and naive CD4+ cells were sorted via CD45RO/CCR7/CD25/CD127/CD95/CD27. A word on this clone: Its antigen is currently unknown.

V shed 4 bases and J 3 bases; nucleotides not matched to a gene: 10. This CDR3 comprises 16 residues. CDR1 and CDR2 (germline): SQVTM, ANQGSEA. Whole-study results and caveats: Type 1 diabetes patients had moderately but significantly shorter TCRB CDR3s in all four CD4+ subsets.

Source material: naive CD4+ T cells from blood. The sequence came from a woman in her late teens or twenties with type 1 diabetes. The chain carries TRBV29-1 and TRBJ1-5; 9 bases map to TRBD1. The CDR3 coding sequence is TGCAGCGTTGCAGATGGACAGGGGTCGTTCAATCAGCCCCAGCATTTT. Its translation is CSVADGQGSFNQPQHF. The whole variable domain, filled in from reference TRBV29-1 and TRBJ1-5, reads SAVISQKPSRDICQRGTSLTIQCQVDSQVTMMFWYRQQPGQSLTLIATANQGSEATYESGFVIDKFPISRPNLTFSTLTVSNMSPEDSSIYLCSVADGQGSFNQPQHFGDGTRLSIL.